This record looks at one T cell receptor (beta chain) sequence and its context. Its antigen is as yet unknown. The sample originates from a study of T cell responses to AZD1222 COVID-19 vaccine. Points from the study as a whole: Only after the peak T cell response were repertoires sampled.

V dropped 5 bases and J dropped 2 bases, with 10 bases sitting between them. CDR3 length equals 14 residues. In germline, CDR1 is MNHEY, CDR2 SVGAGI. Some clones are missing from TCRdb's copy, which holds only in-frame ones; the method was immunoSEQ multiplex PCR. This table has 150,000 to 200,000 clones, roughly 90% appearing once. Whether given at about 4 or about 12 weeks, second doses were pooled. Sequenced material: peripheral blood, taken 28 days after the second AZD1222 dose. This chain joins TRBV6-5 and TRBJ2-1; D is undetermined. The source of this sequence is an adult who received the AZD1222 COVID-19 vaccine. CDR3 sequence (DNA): TGTGCCAGCAGTACCCGCACTGCCTACAATGAGCAGTTCTTC. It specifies CASSTRTAYNEQFF.